The 25 T cell receptor beta chains below all came from one sample that was sequenced in a study of Ad26.COV2.S vaccination and SARS-CoV-2 variants. Specified treatment: some 20 received Ad26.COV2.S at low or high dose, single or two shots; five or six received placebo; per-sample allocation not given. Material that was analyzed had been drawn on day 63 after the first vaccine or placebo injection. Assay: immunoSEQ multiplex PCR; the TCRdb copy retains only in-frame clones and omits some. There are around 380,000 clones in the sample; approximately 91% occur only once, and roughly 3.5% lies in the top ten. This material consisted of peripheral blood, taken in a trial of Ad26.COV2.S vaccine versus placebo. All receptors come from a person between 18 and 59 years old who received the Ad26.COV2.S COVID-19 vaccine or a placebo.

J is TRBJ2-7 and V is TRBV19, with D possibly being TRBD2 (6 bases). Germline values: CDR1 LNHDA, CDR2 SQIVND (reference sequence). Between the trimmed V and J ends, which lost 4 bases and 7 bases, there was a span of 23 bases. The CDR3 has 16 amino acids. CDR3 amino acids: CASSRLRDSPRGEQYF. CDR3 sequence (DNA): TGTGCCAGTAGTAGACTCCGGGACTCACCTCGAGGTGAGCAGTACTTC. The whole variable domain, filled in from reference TRBV19 and TRBJ2-7, reads DGGITQSPKYLFRKEGQNVTLSCEQNLNHDAMYWYRQDPGQGLRLIYYSQIVNDFQKGDIAEGYSVSREKKESFPLTVTSAQKNPTAFYLCASSRLRDSPRGEQYFGPGTRLTVT.

The V call is TRBV29-1, the J call TRBJ2-7, with 9 nucleotides matching TRBD1. Trimming at V came to 5 bases and at J to 5 bases, leaving 13 bases not matched to a gene. The length of the CDR3 is 15 residues. Germline assignment: CDR1 SQVTM and CDR2 ANQGSEA. The CDR3 is CSVLRGGTGFDEQYF. The CDR3, as DNA: TGCAGCGTTCTGAGGGGCGGGACAGGGTTCGACGAGCAGTACTTC.

The chain carries TRBV25-1 and TRBJ1-4, with a weak D call TRBD1 (5 bases). Trimming removed 3 bases from V and 0 bases from J, with 17 bases in between. Looked up from germline, CDR1 is MGHDK and CDR2 is SYGVNS. The CDR3 sequence is 18 residues long. The CDR3 DNA is TGTGCCAGCAGTGAGTTCCGGGGTACGGGGGCAACTAATGAAAAACTGTTTTTT. It translates to CASSEFRGTGATNEKLFF. The full variable domain, with the rest looked up from reference TRBV25-1 and TRBJ1-4, is EADIYQTPRYLVIGTGKKITLECSQTMGHDKMYWYQQDPGMELHLIHYSYGVNSTEKGDLSSESTVSRIRTEHFPLTLESARPSHTSQYLCASSEFRGTGATNEKLFFGSGTQLSVL.

This clone was recorded once. The J gene is TRBJ1-2, the V gene TRBV3-1 (or the pseudogene TRBV3-2); TRBD1 agrees at 7 bases. The junction had 6 bases not matched to a gene; V was cut back by 1 base and J by 4 bases. The germline gives CDR1 LGHDT, CDR2 YNNKEL (reference sequence). The CDR3 contains 15 residues. The CDR3 nucleotides are TGTGCCAGCAGCCAAGCAGGGGGATTAGGCTATGGCTACACCTTC. This gives the protein CASSQAGGLGYGYTF.

The rearrangement links TRBV4-2 to TRBJ2-7; 7 bases align to TRBD2. J was trimmed by 7 bases and V by 4 bases; bases with no gene match: 19. Germline lookup yields CDR1 LGHNA and CDR2 YNFKEQ. This CDR3 region has 17 residues. The CDR3 DNA is TGTGCCAGCAGCCCACAAATAATGGGGACGGGGGGTCGAGAGCAGTACTTC. Translating gives CASSPQIMGTGGREQYF.

This sequence joins TRBV4-2 and TRBJ2-5, with D possibly TRBD1 on 6 matching bases. The CDR3 has 13 amino acids. CDR1 is LGHNA, CDR2 YNFKEQ, per germline. V lost 0 bases, J lost 4 bases, and 6 bases lay in between. The CDR3 DNA sequence: TGTGCCAGCAGCCAAGAAGGGGGAGAGACCCAGTACTTC. As protein: CASSQEGGETQYF.

The chain couples TRBV6-5 to TRBJ1-6; possible D gene TRBD1, 6 bases. V was cut by 7 bases and J by 9 bases, with 16 bases left in between. This CDR3 region has 14 residues. Germline V gene data show CDR1 as MNHEY and CDR2 as SVGAGI. The DNA of the CDR3 is TGTGCCAGCAAGGTCCCGGGACAAGCTTCACCCCTCCACTTT. This gives the protein CASKVPGQASPLHF.

This clone has a single count. The chain combines TRBV4-1 with TRBJ1-2; D unclear. The CDR3 totals 15 residues. The V and J ends lost 4 bases and 4 bases respectively, with 16 bases between them. Germline-derived CDR1 and CDR2 are MGHRA and YSYEKL. The CDR3 coding sequence is TGCGCCAGCAGCCCAGGACGGGAAAGAGGCTATGGCTACACCTTC. Its protein product is CASSPGRERGYGYTF.

The chain couples TRBV25-1 to TRBJ2-7, with D uncertain. The germline V gene has CDR1 MGHDK and CDR2 SYGVNS. The CDR3 extends over 13 amino acids. Trimming took 2 bases from V and 3 from J, leaving 8 bases between them. This chain's CDR3 is CASSERNGYEQYF. The DNA for the CDR3 is TGTGCCAGCAGTGAAAGGAACGGCTACGAGCAGTACTTC.

J is TRBJ1-1 and V is TRBV3-1 (or the pseudogene TRBV3-2), with D perhaps TRBD1 (6 bases). Germline CDR1 reads LGHDT; CDR2 reads YNNKEL (reference sequence). This CDR3 is 15 amino acids long. V dropped 0 bases and J dropped 2 bases, with 10 bases sitting between them. The CDR3 sequence: CASSQDGGRNTEAFF. The CDR3 bases are TGTGCCAGCAGCCAAGATGGGGGGCGAAACACTGAAGCTTTCTTT.

This clone came up once. V and J are TRBV7-9 and TRBJ1-2; D remains unclear. CDR3 length equals 14 residues. The germline V gene has CDR1 SEHNR and CDR2 FQNEAQ (reference sequence). V lost 1 base to trimming and J lost 7 bases, with 13 bases between them. The CDR3 coding sequence is TGTGCCAGCAGCTTAGGGCTCCCCACTGTTGGCTACACCTTC. Its protein product is CASSLGLPTVGYTF.

The genes are TRBV11-2 and TRBJ2-3; 10 nucleotides match TRBD2. Germline V lookup: CDR1 SGHAT, CDR2 FQNNGV. The ends lost 3 bases at V and 2 bases at J; junction bases unmatched: 5. The CDR3 sequence is 16 residues long. The CDR3 bases are TGTGCCAGCAGCTTTCGGACTAGCGGAAACACAGATACGCAGTATTTT. Amino acid sequence: CASSFRTSGNTDTQYF.

The chain carries TRBV30 and TRBJ1-6, with 8 bases that match TRBD1. The CDR3 extends over 16 amino acids. Losses at the gene ends were 2 bases for V and 6 bases for J; bases not matched to a gene: 9. CDR1 and CDR2 from the germline V gene are GTSNPN and SVGIG (reference sequence). CDR3 in amino acids: CAWSQDRVVLNSPLHF. The CDR3 DNA sequence: TGTGCCTGGAGTCAGGACAGGGTTGTCCTTAATTCACCCCTCCACTTT. Based on the CDR3 plus reference TRBV30 and TRBJ1-6, the full variable domain is SQTIHQWPATLVQPVGSPLSLECTVEGTSNPNLYWYRQAAGRGLQLLFYSVGIGQISSEVPQNLSASRPQDRQFILSSKKLLLSDSGFYLCAWSQDRVVLNSPLHFGNGTRLTVT.

The V call is TRBV3-1 (or the pseudogene TRBV3-2), the J call TRBJ1-6, with a tentative D call TRBD1 (5 bases). V lost 3 bases and J 6 bases, leaving 9 bases between the germline ends. Looked up from germline, CDR1 is LGHDT and CDR2 is YNNKEL (reference sequence). The CDR3 loop spans 14 amino acids. CDR3 residues: CASSHLQANSPLHF. CDR3 DNA: TGTGCCAGCAGCCATTTACAGGCTAATTCACCCCTCCACTTT.

The V gene is TRBV4-1, the J gene TRBJ1-1; D is possibly TRBD1 (5 bases). Germline lookup yields CDR1 MGHRA and CDR2 YSYEKL. V lost 2 bases to trimming and J lost 1 base, with 11 bases between them. The CDR3 is 15 residues long. CDR3 DNA sequence: TGCGCCAGCAGCCAAACCGTAGACAGGAACACTGAAGCTTTCTTT. Its translation: CASSQTVDRNTEAFF.

V gene TRBV5-1 combines with J gene TRBJ2-5, with TRBD2 identical over 9 bases. V was pared by 4 bases and J by 2 bases, with 3 bases of the junction left unmatched. CDR1 is SGHRS and CDR2 is YFSETQ in the germline V gene. The CDR3 is 14 amino acids. The CDR3 DNA is TGCGCCAGCAGCGCTACTAGCGGGCAAGAGACCCAGTACTTC. Translation: CASSATSGQETQYF. The complete variable domain, with remaining parts taken from reference TRBV5-1 and TRBJ2-5, reads KAGVTQTPRYLIKTRGQQVTLSCSPISGHRSVSWYQQTPGQGLQFLFEYFSETQRNKGNFPGRFSGRQFSNSRSEMNVSTLELGDSALYLCASSATSGQETQYFGPGTRLLVL.

A remark on this clone: Other DNA sequences within the sample encode an identical CDR3. V usage is TRBV29-1 and J usage is TRBJ1-1, with no clear D. The V gene's germline CDR1 is SQVTM and CDR2 ANQGSEA. The CDR3 is made up of 12 amino acids. The V end lost 3 bases, the J end lost 1 base, and 6 bases lay between the germline ends. The CDR3 sequence: CSVEAGNTEAFF. The CDR3, as DNA: TGCAGCGTTGAGGCAGGGAACACTGAAGCTTTCTTT.

The CDR3 is CAISDDSIVTYGYTF. CDR3 DNA: TGTGCCATCAGTGACGACAGTATCGTTACCTATGGCTACACCTTC. V gene TRBV10-3 combines with J gene TRBJ1-2; TRBD1 might be the D (5 bases). Trimming removed 3 bases from V and 4 bases from J, with 15 bases in between. This CDR3 is 15 amino acids long. Germline CDR1 reads ENHRY; CDR2 reads SYGVKD.

This clone appeared a single time. The chain recombines TRBV7-9 with TRBJ1-4, with 8 bases that match TRBD1. V was pared by 2 bases and J by 8 bases, with 7 bases of the junction left unmatched. This CDR3 contains 15 residues. Per germline, CDR1 SEHNR and CDR2 FQNEAQ (reference sequence). The CDR3 nucleotides are TGTGCCAGCAGCTTAATCGGACAGGGAAACGAAAAACTGTTTTTT. Amino acid sequence: CASSLIGQGNEKLFF.

The rearrangement links TRBV6-1 to TRBJ1-2, with D perhaps TRBD1 (6 bases). The germline V gene has CDR1 MNHNS and CDR2 SASEGT. The germline V and J ends were trimmed by 2 bases and 6 bases, with 13 bases remaining between them. This CDR3 has 14 residues. In DNA, the CDR3 is TGTGCCAGCAGTGAACTGGGACAAAGAAATGGCTACACCTTC. As protein: CASSELGQRNGYTF.

The rearrangement links TRBV3-1 (or the pseudogene TRBV3-2) to TRBJ1-1, with a possible D match to TRBD1 (5 bases). The CDR3 extends over 14 amino acids. The germline V gene has CDR1 LGHDT and CDR2 YNNKEL (reference sequence). V lost 3 bases and J lost 1, with 9 bases in between. In DNA, the CDR3 is TGTGCCAGCAGCCACAGGGAGGGGAACACTGAAGCTTTCTTT. Translation gives CASSHREGNTEAFF.

This clone came up a few times. V usage is TRBV29-1 and J usage is TRBJ1-5; D gene ambiguous. V was trimmed by 4 bases and J by 9 bases, leaving 10 bases between them. CDR3 length: 11 residues. CDR1 SQVTM and CDR2 ANQGSEA come from the germline V gene. The CDR3, as DNA: TGCAGCGTTGGAGGAGAGGGGCCCCAGCATTTT. Encoded protein: CSVGGEGPQHF.

The chain is built from TRBV18 and TRBJ2-6; 7 nucleotides line up with TRBD1. Germline V lookup: CDR1 KGHSH, CDR2 LQKENI. The trim removed 5 bases at V and 2 bases at J, leaving 6 bases unmatched. The CDR3 runs to 16 residues. CDR3 loop: CASSTRTGTGANVLTF. The DNA for the CDR3 is TGTGCCAGCTCAACAAGGACAGGTACTGGGGCCAACGTCCTGACTTTC.

The V gene is TRBV3-1 (or the pseudogene TRBV3-2), the J gene TRBJ2-7, with D maybe TRBD1 (5 bases). There are 12 residues in the CDR3. Trimming removed 8 bases from V and 3 bases from J, with 11 bases in between. CDR1 is LGHDT and CDR2 is YNNKEL in the germline V gene (reference sequence). The CDR3 DNA reads as TGTGCCAGCCTAGACAGATACTACGAGCAGTACTTC. Amino acids: CASLDRYYEQYF.

This clone has only a few counts. V gene TRBV7-9 combines with J gene TRBJ1-3; D is uncertain. The CDR3 runs 15 residues. V shed 5 bases and J shed 4 bases, with 15 bases lying between them. Germline CDR1 reads SEHNR; CDR2 reads FQNEAQ (reference sequence). The CDR3 sequence is CASSPSFSRGNTIYF. Written as DNA, the CDR3 is TGTGCCAGCAGCCCATCCTTTTCCCGGGGAAACACCATATATTTT.